This TCR beta chain appears in the sequencing data of a study of early T cells in non-severe SARS-CoV-2 infection. At the level of the study: Unsorted whole blood bulk RNA was sequenced, with unpaired chains. Study results and caveats: Private and CD4 specificities were missed by VDJdb matching, which favored anti-spike CD8 responses.

Molecules of cDNA were individually given unique molecular identifiers that were attached to them. TCRdb re-analysed the 5' RACE reads in MiXCR, keeping a single row per CDR3 protein. The data contain about 60,000 distinct CDR3 sequences, roughly a tenth of them seen just once; the ten biggest clones take up around 8.6%. This clonotype was detected many times. Its antigen remains unknown. Germline V gene lookup returns CDR1 DFQATT and CDR2 SNEGSKA (reference sequence). The CDR3 length is 13 residues. V and J are TRBV20-1 and TRBJ2-1; 8 nucleotides agree with TRBD2. The receptor's source is an adult who was a healthcare worker with PCR-confirmed SARS-CoV-2 infection or an uninfected control (not recorded which). The source material was whole blood. The CDR3 region is CRGGRTSYNEQFF. In nucleotides, the CDR3 is TGCAGGGGCGGGAGGACCTCCTACAATGAGCAGTTCTTC.